A selection of T cell receptor beta chains follows, all from one sample in a study of blood T cell repertoires in COVID-19. This table comes from immunoSEQ multiplex PCR, and its TCRdb copy is limited to in-frame clones, with some not included. The data hold 58,000 or so clones, with 78% observed a single time. The sequenced sample was peripheral blood. All receptors come from a human donor in a cohort sampled during active COVID-19. The CDR3 runs from the conserved cysteine through the conserved F or W. The D gene is left open where the match is weak. Size values are once, few and many counts, or a class for expanded clones, and some rows have none.

TRBV7-2	TRBD2	TRBJ2-7	NA	CASSRTSGRAVYF	TGTGCCAGCAGCCGGACTAGCGGGAGGGCGGTGTACTTC
TRBV9	TRBD1	TRBJ2-7	few	CASSVGSGTGYEQYF	TGTGCCAGCAGCGTAGGATCCGGGACAGGCTACGAGCAGTACTTC
TRBV5-1	NA	TRBJ1-1	few	CASSLVGHRTEAFF	TGCGCCAGCAGCTTGGTGGGGCATAGGACTGAAGCTTTCTTT
TRBV7-2	NA	TRBJ1-2	NA	CASSLEGLRGYTF	TGTGCCAGCAGCTTGGAGGGATTACGTGGCTACACCTTC
TRBV28	NA	TRBJ2-7	once	CASSFSYQGLQAYEQYF	TGTGCCAGCAGTTTCTCCTACCAGGGGCTCCAAGCCTACGAGCAGTACTTC
TRBV5-1	NA	TRBJ2-7	NA	CASRQPGLRSHEQYF	TGCGCCAGCAGGCAACCGGGACTCCGGAGCCACGAGCAGTACTTC
TRBV3-1/TRBV3-2	TRBD2	TRBJ2-5	many	CASSYLAGGHETQYF	TGTGCCAGCAGCTACCTAGCGGGGGGGCACGAGACCCAGTACTTC
TRBV6-5	TRBD2	TRBJ2-3	NA	CASSYKRGVSLDTQYF	TGTGCCAGCAGTTATAAGCGGGGGGTTTCCCTCGATACGCAGTATTTT
TRBV15	NA	TRBJ1-5	once	CATSRETAQPSNQPQHF	TGTGCCACCAGCAGAGAAACGGCACAGCCCAGCAATCAGCCCCAGCATTTT
TRBV25-1	TRBD1	TRBJ2-7	NA	CASSDRQGPDEQYF	TGTGCCAGCAGTGACCGACAGGGGCCCGACGAGCAGTACTTC
TRBV9	NA	TRBJ2-7	few	CASSVGRGRGYEQYF	TGTGCCAGCAGCGTGGGTCGCGGTAGAGGCTACGAGCAGTACTTC
TRBV6-2/TRBV6-3	TRBD2	TRBJ2-7	NA	CASSYLPPGTSGDYEQYF	TGTGCCAGCAGTTACCTGCCTCCCGGGACTAGCGGTGACTACGAGCAGTACTTC
TRBV30	NA	TRBJ2-1	once	CAWSVVASDRDEQFF	TGTGCCTGGAGTGTCGTGGCTAGCGATCGCGATGAGCAGTTCTTC
TRBV4-2	NA	TRBJ2-7	once	CASSQGTGNLLSEQYF	TGTGCCAGCAGCCAAGGTACAGGGAATCTCCTCAGCGAGCAGTACTTC
TRBV7-9	TRBD2	TRBJ2-1	NA	CASSMGLAANEQFF	TGTGCCAGCAGCATGGGACTAGCGGCCAATGAGCAGTTCTTC
TRBV6-5	TRBD2	TRBJ2-7	NA	CASSYGGTSRYEQYF	TGTGCCAGCAGTTACGGGGGGACTAGCAGGTACGAGCAGTACTTC
TRBV27	TRBD2	TRBJ2-1	NA	CASNEREGRDEQFF	TGTGCCAGTAACGAGCGGGAGGGCAGGGATGAGCAGTTCTTC
TRBV27	TRBD1	TRBJ1-2	NA	CASTRTGDNYGYTF	TGTGCCAGCACCCGGACAGGGGATAACTATGGCTACACCTTC
TRBV6-5	TRBD2	TRBJ2-7	few	CASSYALSGNYEQYF	TGTGCCAGCAGTTACGCGTTAAGCGGGAACTACGAGCAGTACTTC
TRBV27	TRBD2	TRBJ2-4	NA	CASSPTRLAGGPAKNIQYF	TGTGCCAGCAGTCCCACCCGACTAGCGGGAGGGCCAGCCAAAAACATTCAGTACTTC
TRBV5-4	NA	TRBJ1-2	few	CASSSAPGLNYGYTF	TGTGCCAGCAGCAGCGCCCCGGGACTTAACTATGGCTACACCTTC
TRBV4-3	TRBD2	TRBJ2-7	NA	CASSQALAGGQNPYEQYF	TGCGCCAGCAGCCAAGCGCTAGCGGGAGGTCAGAACCCCTACGAGCAGTACTTC
TRBV18	NA	TRBJ1-2	few	CASSLDRSYGYTF	TGTGCCAGCTCGCTAGACAGGAGCTATGGCTACACCTTC
TRBV9	NA	TRBJ2-2	NA	CASSSRPGTGELFF	TGTGCCAGCAGCTCCCGACCAGGCACCGGGGAGCTGTTTTTT
TRBV30	TRBD2	TRBJ2-3	NA	CAWSVSSGDTQYF	TGTGCCTGGAGTGTTTCTAGCGGGGATACGCAGTATTTT
TRBV28	NA	TRBJ2-5	NA	CASSLFSLGPQETQYF	TGTGCCAGCAGTTTATTTTCTTTGGGGCCCCAAGAGACCCAGTACTTC
TRBV29-1	TRBD1	TRBJ1-2	NA	CSATTPRGRSYGYTF	TGCAGCGCCACAACTCCCAGGGGGCGAAGTTATGGCTACACCTTC
TRBV10-3	NA	TRBJ2-7	NA	CAISGDDSAYSYEQYF	TGTGCCATCAGTGGGGATGACAGCGCCTACTCCTACGAGCAGTACTTC
TRBV3-1/TRBV3-2	TRBD2	TRBJ2-7	few	CASSLFGRGDYEQYF	TGTGCCAGCAGCCTCTTCGGACGGGGGGACTACGAGCAGTACTTC
TRBV9	TRBD2	TRBJ2-1	NA	CASSPQGLAGKREQFF	TGTGCCAGCAGCCCTCAGGGACTAGCGGGAAAACGTGAGCAGTTCTTC
TRBV3-1/TRBV3-2	TRBD1	TRBJ2-5	NA	CASRRGDRGRVKTQYF	TGTGCCAGCAGGAGAGGGGACAGGGGGCGCGTGAAGACCCAGTACTTC
TRBV29-1	NA	TRBJ2-5	NA	CSADRGETQYF	TGCAGCGCCGACCGGGGGGAGACCCAGTACTTC
TRBV7-3	TRBD1	TRBJ2-7	NA	CASSPDRVSYEQYF	TGTGCCAGCAGCCCGGACAGGGTGTCCTACGAGCAGTACTTC
TRBV5-6	NA	TRBJ1-2	NA	CASRFLGVGGYTF	TGTGCCAGCAGGTTCCTTGGAGTAGGTGGCTACACCTTC
TRBV19	NA	TRBJ2-7	NA	CASSPQGRSYEQYF	TGTGCCAGTAGTCCGCAGGGGCGATCCTACGAGCAGTACTTC
TRBV7-9	TRBD1	TRBJ2-7	NA	CASSLFGQGPHEQYF	TGTGCCAGCAGCTTATTCGGACAGGGGCCCCACGAGCAGTACTTC
TRBV5-6	NA	TRBJ2-7	NA	CASRTVRTLGEQYF	TGTGCCAGCAGAACTGTCCGGACTTTAGGGGAGCAGTACTTC